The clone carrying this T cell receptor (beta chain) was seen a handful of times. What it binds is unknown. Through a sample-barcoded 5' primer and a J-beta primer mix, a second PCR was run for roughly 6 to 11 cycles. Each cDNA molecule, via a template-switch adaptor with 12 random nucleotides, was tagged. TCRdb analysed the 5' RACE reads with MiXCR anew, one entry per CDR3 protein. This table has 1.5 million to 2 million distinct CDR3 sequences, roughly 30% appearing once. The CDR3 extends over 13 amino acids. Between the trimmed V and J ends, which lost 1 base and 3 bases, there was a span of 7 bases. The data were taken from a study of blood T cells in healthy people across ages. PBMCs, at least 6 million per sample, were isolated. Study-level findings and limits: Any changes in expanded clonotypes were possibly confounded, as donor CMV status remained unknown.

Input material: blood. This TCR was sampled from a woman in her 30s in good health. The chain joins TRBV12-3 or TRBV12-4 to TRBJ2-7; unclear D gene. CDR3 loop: CASSLVANYEQYF. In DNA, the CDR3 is TGTGCCAGCAGTTTAGTAGCTAACTACGAGCAGTACTTC.